The T cell receptor (beta chain) under discussion was sequenced for a study of CD8 T cells in Susac syndrome. The germline V and J ends were trimmed by 6 bases and 7 bases, with 12 bases remaining between them. Looked up from germline, CDR1 is DFQATT and CDR2 is SNEGSKA (reference sequence). The CDR3 spans 12 residues. Diagnostic criteria for definite or probable disease, in their recently defined form, were met by the patients with Susac syndrome. Reverse transcription of roughly 0.5 to 1 ug RNA was performed with random hexamers. TCRdb itself ran the immunoSEQ multiplex PCR reads through MiXCR, one entry per CDR3 protein. The table records around 110,000 distinct CDR3 sequences, just under 95% of them present only once.

The chain employs TRBV20-1 and TRBJ2-2; TRBD2 might be the D (5 bases). Sample: CD8+ T cells from PBMCs. This TCR was sampled from a human donor with Susac syndrome. This CDR3 is CSADVGVGELFF. In nucleotides, the CDR3 is TGCAGTGCCGATGTCGGGGTCGGGGAGCTGTTTTTT.